The 8 T cell receptor beta chains reported below all come from one sample, sequenced in a study of CD8 T cells in Susac syndrome. An input of about 0.5 to 1 ug of RNA was subjected to reverse transcription using random hexamers. A single record per CDR3 protein comes from TCRdb applying MiXCR to the immunoSEQ multiplex PCR reads. The sample lists 160,000 or so distinct CDR3 sequences, around 95% seen once, with over 0.12% in the top ten. Input material: CD8+ T cells from PBMCs. The receptors were sampled from a human donor with multiple sclerosis.

The gene calls are TRBV11-2 and TRBJ2-7; 11 nucleotides line up with TRBD1. This CDR3 spans 19 amino acids. CDR1 and CDR2 from the germline V gene are SGHAT and FQNNGV. Germline trimming cut 4 bases from V and 2 bases from J; bases unmatched to any gene: 16. CDR3: CASSSLPGQGDGGTYEQYF. CDR3 bases: TGTGCCAGCAGCTCCCTCCCGGGACAGGGGGATGGGGGGACCTACGAGCAGTACTTC.

The chain combines TRBV29-1 with TRBJ1-2; 10 bases align to TRBD1. CDR1 SQVTM and CDR2 ANQGSEA come from the germline V gene. This CDR3 has 14 residues. V lost 4 bases and J lost 7; bases outside the gene matches: 9. In DNA form, the CDR3 reads TGCAGCGTTGTTGAGGGACAGGGGATTCGTGGCTACACCTTC. It is translated as CSVVEGQGIRGYTF. Supplemented by reference TRBV29-1 and TRBJ1-2, the full variable domain reads SAVISQKPSRDICQRGTSLTIQCQVDSQVTMMFWYRQQPGQSLTLIATANQGSEATYESGFVIDKFPISRPNLTFSTLTVSNMSPEDSSIYLCSVVEGQGIRGYTFGSGTRLTVV.

V gene TRBV29-1 combines with J gene TRBJ1-1; D uncertain. This CDR3 has 11 amino acids. V lost 8 bases and J lost 1, with 8 bases in between. Germline CDR1 and CDR2: SQVTM and ANQGSEA. Written as DNA, the CDR3 is TGCAGCATCAATACGAACACTGAAGCTTTCTTT. Its protein is CSINTNTEAFF.

The chain employs TRBV7-9 and TRBJ2-5; D is possibly TRBD1 (5 bases). The germline V and J ends were trimmed by 6 bases and 1 base, with 12 bases remaining between them. Germline loops: CDR1 SEHNR, CDR2 FQNEAQ (reference sequence). The CDR3 has 14 residues. CDR3 sequence (DNA): TGTGCCAGCAGATCGTCAGGGCCCCAAGAGACCCAGTACTTC. Amino acids: CASRSSGPQETQYF.

The rearrangement links TRBV7-9 to TRBJ2-7; the D is unclear. The CDR3 runs 13 residues. Germline CDR1 reads SEHNR; CDR2 reads FQNEAQ (reference sequence). V was shortened by 4 bases and J by 0 bases, with 7 bases between the two germline ends. The DNA for the CDR3 is TGTGCCAGCAGCTCATATATCTCCTACGAGCAGTACTTC. Translation: CASSSYISYEQYF.

The genes are TRBV29-1 and TRBJ2-7, with D possibly TRBD1 on 7 matching bases. This CDR3 has 13 amino acids. With 3 bases removed from V and 3 bases from J, the gap between germline ends came to 12 bases. CDR1 is SQVTM and CDR2 is ANQGSEA in the germline V gene. CDR3 coding DNA: TGCAGCGTTGAGGCGCAGGGGGGCTACGAGCAGTACTTC. Protein product: CSVEAQGGYEQYF.

J is TRBJ1-1 and V is TRBV12-3 or TRBV12-4; D not resolved. The V gene lost 6 bases and the J gene lost 1 base, with 15 bases spanning the gap. The CDR3 loop spans 15 amino acids. The CDR3 reads CASSPLGLGNTEAFF. CDR3 nucleotides: TGTGCCAGCAGCCCACTTGGACTGGGGAACACTGAAGCTTTCTTT.

The rearrangement joins TRBV3-1 to TRBJ2-5; D uncertain. This CDR3 has 14 residues. Per the germline V gene, CDR1 is LGHDT and CDR2 is YNNKEL (reference sequence). The V end lost 0 bases, the J end lost 2 bases, and 7 bases lay between the germline ends. The CDR3 here is CASSQEAGQETQYF. Here the CDR3 DNA reads TGTGCCAGCAGCCAAGAAGCAGGTCAAGAGACCCAGTACTTC.